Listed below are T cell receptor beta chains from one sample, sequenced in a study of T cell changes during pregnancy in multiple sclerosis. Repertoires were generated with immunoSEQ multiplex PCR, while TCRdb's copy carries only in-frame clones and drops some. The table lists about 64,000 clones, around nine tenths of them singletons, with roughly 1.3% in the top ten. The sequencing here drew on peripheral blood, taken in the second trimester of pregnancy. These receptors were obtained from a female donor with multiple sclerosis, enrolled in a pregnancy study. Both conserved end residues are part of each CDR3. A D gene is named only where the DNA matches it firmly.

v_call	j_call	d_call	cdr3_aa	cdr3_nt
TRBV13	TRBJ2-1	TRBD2	CASSLGLAGVDEQFF	TGTGCCAGCAGCCTGGGACTAGCGGGAGTTGATGAGCAGTTCTTC
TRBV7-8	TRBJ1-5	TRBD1	CASSSATGVGQPQHF	TGTGCCAGCAGCTCAGCTACAGGGGTCGGTCAGCCCCAGCATTTT
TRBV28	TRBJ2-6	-	CASSPNRPGVSGANVLTF	TGTGCCAGCAGTCCAAACAGACCGGGGGTCTCTGGGGCCAACGTCCTGACTTTC
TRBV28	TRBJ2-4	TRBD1	CASSLPQGQGAQNIQYF	TGTGCCAGCAGTTTACCCCAAGGACAGGGGGCCCAAAACATTCAGTACTTC
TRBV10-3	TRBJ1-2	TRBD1	CAISEGTGQKTYGYTF	TGTGCCATCAGTGAGGGGACAGGCCAGAAAACCTATGGCTACACCTTC
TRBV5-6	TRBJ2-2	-	CASSPGQTPNTGELFF	TGTGCCAGCAGCCCAGGACAGACTCCGAACACCGGGGAGCTGTTTTTT
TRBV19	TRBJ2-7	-	CASDTGSEQYF	TGTGCCTCAGACACAGGGTCCGAGCAGTACTTC
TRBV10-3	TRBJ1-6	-	CAISGETNSPLHF	TGTGCCATCAGTGGGGAGACAAATTCACCCCTCCACTTT
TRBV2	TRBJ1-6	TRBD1	CASSYRGSYNSPLHF	TGTGCCAGCAGCTACAGGGGCTCCTATAATTCACCCCTCCACTTT
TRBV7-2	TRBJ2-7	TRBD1	CASIFDRDSYEQYF	TGTGCCAGCATCTTTGACAGGGACTCCTACGAGCAGTACTTC
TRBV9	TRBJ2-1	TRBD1	CASSARGSRSEQFF	TGTGCCAGCAGCGCCAGGGGGAGCCGTTCTGAGCAGTTCTTC
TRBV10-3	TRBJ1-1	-	CAISSGGPRGNTEAFF	TGTGCCATCAGTAGCGGGGGGCCTAGAGGGAACACTGAAGCTTTCTTT
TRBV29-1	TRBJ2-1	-	CSVGERTASDNEQFF	TGCAGCGTTGGCGAGAGGACAGCTTCTGACAATGAGCAGTTCTTC
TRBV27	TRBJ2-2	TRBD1	CASSGQGRPGELFF	TGTGCCAGCAGTGGACAGGGGAGGCCCGGGGAGCTGTTTTTT
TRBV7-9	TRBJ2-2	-	CASSLSTGELFF	TGTGCCAGCAGCTTATCAACCGGGGAGCTGTTTTTT